This T cell receptor (beta chain) derives from a study of control samples from healthy donors and cancer patients. Produced via immunoSEQ multiplex PCR; TCRdb's table is partial and in-frame only. The sample carries around 110,000 clones, over 85% recorded once. Notes on this clone: One end of the junction varies from germline; a read error may be responsible.

There are 15 residues in the CDR3. Germline-derived CDR1 and CDR2 are SGHVS and FNYEAQ. The sample consisted of blood. V usage is TRBV7-6 and J usage is TRBJ2-5; TRBD1 or TRBD2 may be the D gene (5 bases each). This clonotype was sampled from a man under 40 in good health. As DNA, the CDR3 is TGTGCCAGCAGCTTAGTAACCGGGGCCCAAGGGACCCAGTACTTC. Translated: CASSLVTGAQGTQYF.